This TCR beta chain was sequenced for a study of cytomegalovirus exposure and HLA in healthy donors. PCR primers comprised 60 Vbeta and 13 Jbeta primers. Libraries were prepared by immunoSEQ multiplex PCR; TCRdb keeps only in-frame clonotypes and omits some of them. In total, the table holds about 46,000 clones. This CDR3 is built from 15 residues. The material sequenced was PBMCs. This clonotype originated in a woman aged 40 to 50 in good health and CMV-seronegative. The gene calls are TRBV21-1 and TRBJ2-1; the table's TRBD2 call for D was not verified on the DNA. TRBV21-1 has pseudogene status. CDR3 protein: CASSKVAGRDNEQFF. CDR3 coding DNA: TGTGCCAGCAGCAAGGTAGCGGGGAGGGACAATGAGCAGTTCTTC.